A single sample is the source of the 4 T cell receptor beta chains below, sequenced in a study of metastatic and nonmetastatic thyroid tumors. TCRdb re-clonotyped the PCR reads through MiXCR. This sample has roughly 40,000 clones, with 12% found just once. No treatment of any kind had been given to any patient before thyroid surgery. The sequenced sample consisted of blood. Receptors originate from a male donor with papillary thyroid cancer or a benign thyroid nodule (not recorded which). Some clones in this sample may be carry-over from other donors' samples.

This clone was detected only once. J is TRBJ1-2 and V is TRBV30, with TRBD1 as a possible D gene (5 bases). CDR1 GTSNPN and CDR2 SVGIG come from the germline V gene (reference sequence). CDR3 length equals 14 residues. Trimming pared 3 bases from V and 13 bases from J, leaving 24 bases between. In nucleotides, the CDR3 is TGTGCCTGGAGCCGGGACGGACCATACCAAAGAGGCACCTTC. Amino acid sequence: CAWSRDGPYQRGTF. The full variable domain, its missing parts supplied by reference TRBV30 and TRBJ1-2, is SQTIHQWPATLVQPVGSPLSLECTVEGTSNPNLYWYRQAAGRGLQLLFYSVGIGQISSEVPQNLSASRPQDRQFILSSKKLLLSDSGFYLCAWSRDGPYQRGTFGSGTRLTVV.

This clone was recorded at least ten times. The CDR3 DNA follows: TGTGCCAGCAGTCACCGGAGGGGAAGCTCCTACAATGAGCAGTTCTTC. Translation: CASSHRRGSSYNEQFF. This rearrangement joins TRBV7-8 to TRBJ2-1; the D gene is possibly TRBD2 (6 bases). Trimming took off 6 bases at V and 0 bases at J, with 15 bases between the two ends. CDR3 size: 16 residues. Germline values: CDR1 SGHVS, CDR2 FQNEAQ.

This clone was seen repeatedly, ten times or more. The chain links TRBV20-1 to TRBJ1-1; 7 bases agree with TRBD1. The germline gives CDR1 DFQATT, CDR2 SNEGSKA (reference sequence). This CDR3 has 14 residues. J gave up 1 base and V 6 bases, and 8 bases lay outside the gene matches. The CDR3, as DNA: TGCAGTGCCCCGAACAGGGGTCCGAACACTGAAGCTTTCTTT. It encodes CSAPNRGPNTEAFF.

This clone showed up many times. The rearrangement joins TRBV9 to TRBJ1-2, with 7 positions matching TRBD1. The CDR3 loop spans 15 amino acids. CDR1 is SGDLS and CDR2 is YYNGEE in the germline V gene. V lost 0 bases, J lost 8 bases, and 10 bases stayed unmatched. This chain's CDR3 is CASSVAPNRGEGYTF. The CDR3 DNA sequence: TGTGCCAGCAGCGTAGCCCCAAACAGGGGTGAGGGCTACACCTTC.